These 20 T cell receptor beta chains were sequenced from one sample in a study of T cells in Graves' hyperthyroidism and ophthalmopathy. Researchers took RNA transcripts and amplified the TCR beta CDR3 regions from them. Researchers ran a first-round RT-PCR on the TCR CDR3 using the HTBI primer set. In TCRdb, the multiplex PCR reads were re-called with MiXCR into one record per CDR3 protein. This sample has some 460,000 distinct CDR3 sequences, with 15% to 17% found just once. Sequencing was done on a sample of blood. These receptor sequences come from a young woman with Graves' hyperthyroidism.

This clonotype was recorded many times. J is TRBJ1-2 and V is TRBV7-2; 10 bases are shared with TRBD1. V was pared by 3 bases and J by 7 bases, with 11 bases of the junction left unmatched. Germline assignment: CDR1 SGHTA and CDR2 FQGNSA. The CDR3 spans 16 residues. CDR3 sequence: CASSLPPGQGSGGYTF. CDR3 nucleotides: TGTGCCAGCAGCTTGCCCCCGGGACAGGGGTCGGGTGGCTACACCTTC.

This clonotype was found many times. The rearrangement links TRBV12-3 or TRBV12-4 to TRBJ2-3; D may be TRBD1 (6 bases). The CDR3 sequence is 15 residues long. V was pared by 5 bases and J by 1 base, with 13 bases between. The CDR3 DNA reads TGTGCCAGCAGTCCCAGGCCAGGGGGCACAGATACGCAGTATTTT. This encodes CASSPRPGGTDTQYF.

This clonotype qualifies as medium-sized. V is TRBV2 and J is TRBJ2-7, with 7 bases matching TRBD2. With 6 bases clipped from V and 0 bases from J, the junction kept 8 bases outside the gene matches. The CDR3 sequence is 15 residues long. Germline CDR1 and CDR2: SNHLY and FYNNEI. The CDR3 bases are TGTGCCAGCAGAGTCTACGGCGGGGGCTCCTACGAGCAGTACTTC. It specifies CASRVYGGGSYEQYF.

This clonotype was observed a handful of times. The CDR3 reads CASSSPLTTLGGEQYF. CDR3 coding DNA: TGTGCCAGCAGCTCACCCTTGACTACCCTTGGGGGCGAGCAGTACTTC. This rearrangement joins TRBV7-2 to TRBJ2-7; D is perhaps TRBD1 or TRBD2 (5 bases each). CDR1 and CDR2 from the germline V gene are SGHTA and FQGNSA. Trimming shortened V by 4 bases and J by 6 bases, and 22 bases separated the two germline ends. The CDR3 sequence is 16 residues long. The full variable domain, its missing parts supplied by reference TRBV7-2 and TRBJ2-7, is GAGVSQSPSNKVTEKGKDVELRCDPISGHTALYWYRQSLGQGLEFLIYFQGNSAPDKSGLPSDRFSAERTGGSVSTLTIQRTQQEDSAVYLCASSSPLTTLGGEQYFGPGTRLTVT.

This clonotype has a count of ten or more. This chain uses TRBV11-2 with TRBJ2-3, with a tentative D call TRBD2 (5 bases). V was pared by 0 bases and J by 10 bases, with 17 bases between. CDR1 is SGHAT and CDR2 is FQNNGV in the germline V gene. The CDR3 is made up of 15 amino acids. The CDR3 nucleotides read TGTGCCAGCAGCTTAGAGAGGGCAGCCGGCTTTGCGCAGTATTTT. It specifies CASSLERAAGFAQYF.

This clonotype occurred many times. The chain recombines TRBV7-8 with TRBJ2-7; TRBD2 agrees at 8 bases. Trimming took 2 bases from V and 4 from J; bases not matched to a gene: 10. From germline, CDR1 is SGHVS and CDR2 FQNEAQ. The CDR3 consists of 16 residues. DNA of the CDR3: TGTGCCAGCAGCTTATCCGTTTTCGCGGGAGGTTACGAGCAGTACTTC. Protein: CASSLSVFAGGYEQYF.

In this sample, this clonotype turned up many times. The CDR3 here is CSARDQQGLNQPQHF. CDR3 in DNA: TGCAGTGCTAGAGATCAACAGGGCCTGAATCAGCCCCAGCATTTT. The chain uses TRBV20-1 and TRBJ1-5; a possible D gene is TRBD1 (6 bases). CDR1 and CDR2 (germline): DFQATT, SNEGSKA (reference sequence). This CDR3 region has 15 residues. V lost 0 bases and J lost 4, with 13 bases in between.

This clonotype was seen a handful of times. The chain joins TRBV6-1 to TRBJ2-1; D is unclear. CDR1 and CDR2 (germline): MNHNS, SASEGT. The CDR3 is 13 amino acids. Trimming left V 6 bases short and J 5 bases short, with 11 bases between. The CDR3 bases are TGTGCCAGCAGAATACCTGGCCACAATGAGCAGTTCTTC. Protein sequence: CASRIPGHNEQFF.

V usage is TRBV29-1 and J usage is TRBJ2-5; D unresolved. V lost 0 bases, J lost 5 bases, and 19 bases lay in between. Germline V gene data show CDR1 as SQVTM and CDR2 as ANQGSEA. This CDR3 has 16 residues. For the CDR3, the DNA is TGCAGCGTTGAAGACCCTTCCAGGACGCCCGACGAGACCCAGTACTTC. Encoded protein: CSVEDPSRTPDETQYF.

There are many counts of this clonotype. Here the CDR3 reads CASSLFPGQGADTQYF. In DNA, the CDR3 is TGTGCCAGCAGCTTATTCCCCGGACAGGGGGCAGATACGCAGTATTTT. This chain joins TRBV7-6 and TRBJ2-3; TRBD1 aligns across 10 bases. The trim removed 2 bases at V and 4 bases at J, leaving 6 bases unmatched. The CDR3 is 16 residues long. Germline V gives CDR1 SGHVS, CDR2 FNYEAQ.

The chain combines TRBV27 with TRBJ1-2; D possibly corresponds to TRBD1 (5 bases). Trimming stripped 3 bases from V and 3 bases from J, with 8 bases between. The CDR3 is made up of 13 amino acids. The germline CDR1 and CDR2 sequences are MNHEY and SMNVEV (reference sequence). The CDR3 nucleotides read TGTGCCAGCAGTTTGGGGGTGCACTATGGCTACACCTTC. Protein product: CASSLGVHYGYTF.

There are many counts of this clonotype. J is TRBJ1-1 and V is TRBV28, with D tentatively TRBD1 (5 bases). Trimming removed 3 bases at V and 8 bases at J, with 22 bases between. The V gene's germline CDR1 is MDHEN and CDR2 SYDVKM. The CDR3 is 16 amino acids. Written as DNA, the CDR3 is TGTGCCAGCAGTTTGAGACGGTCCAGCACAGGCCAAGAAGCTTTCTTT. Translation gives CASSLRRSSTGQEAFF.

V usage is TRBV12-3 or TRBV12-4 and J usage is TRBJ1-6, with no clear D. This CDR3 spans 12 amino acids. Trimming removed 3 bases at V and 9 bases at J, with 6 bases between. CDR3 in DNA: TGTGCCAGCAGTTTCGGTCTTTCACCCCTCCACTTT. As protein: CASSFGLSPLHF.

This clonotype was detected many times. CDR3 region: CASSYRLAGGPGSYNEQFF. The CDR3 coding sequence is TGTGCCAGCAGTTACCGACTAGCGGGGGGGCCTGGGTCCTACAATGAGCAGTTCTTC. The rearrangement joins TRBV6-2 or TRBV6-3 to TRBJ2-1; 14 bases align to TRBD2. The CDR3 runs to 19 residues. V was clipped by 2 bases and J by 1 base; unmatched bases: 7. Germline V gene data show CDR1 as MNHEY and CDR2 as SVGEGT.

The rearrangement uses TRBV20-1 and TRBJ2-5, with TRBD2 as a possible D gene (6 bases). Germline loops: CDR1 DFQATT, CDR2 SNEGSKA (reference sequence). The CDR3 is 13 residues long. CDR3 region: CSGGELNQETQYF. DNA of the CDR3: TGCAGCGGCGGGGAGCTCAACCAAGAGACCCAGTACTTC.

This clonotype was seen more than once but under ten times. The DNA for the CDR3 is TGTGCCAGCAGCTCGCCGGGACAGCGTCAGCCCCAGCATTTT. This encodes CASSSPGQRQPQHF. The chain is built from TRBV11-3 and TRBJ1-5, with TRBD1 identical over 7 bases. With V trimmed by 4 bases and J by 6 bases, 6 bases remained unmatched. The length of the CDR3 is 14 residues. Looked up from germline, CDR1 is SGHNT and CDR2 is YENEEA.

This clonotype has a handful of counts. The rearrangement links TRBV7-9 to TRBJ1-4, with D tentatively TRBD1 (6 bases). Trimming left V 6 bases short and J 7 bases short, with 15 bases between. Germline CDR1 reads SEHNR; CDR2 reads FQNEAQ (reference sequence). CDR3 length: 14 amino acids. The CDR3 is CASRTGWGPEKLFF. The CDR3 DNA follows: TGTGCCAGCAGAACAGGGTGGGGCCCTGAAAAACTGTTTTTT.

V and J are TRBV5-1 and TRBJ1-3; unclear D gene. CDR1 SGHRS and CDR2 YFSETQ come from the germline V gene. CDR3 length: 18 amino acids. The V gene lost 0 bases and the J gene lost 4 bases, with 20 bases spanning the gap. Written as DNA, the CDR3 is TGCGCCAGCAGCTTGGTTCAGGTCCACGGGTCTGGGGGAAACACCATATATTTT. Translation: CASSLVQVHGSGGNTIYF.

This clonotype has a single count. The chain recombines TRBV28 with TRBJ2-1; 14 positions match TRBD2. Germline V CDR1 and CDR2: MDHEN, SYDVKM. J was trimmed by 8 bases and V by 7 bases; bases with no gene match: 13. The CDR3 spans 17 residues. CDR3 protein: CASTPTSGRARGDEQFF. CDR3 DNA sequence: TGTGCCAGCACCCCGACTAGCGGGAGGGCCAGGGGGGATGAGCAGTTCTTC.

V is TRBV15 and J is TRBJ1-5; no clear D. The CDR3 extends over 15 amino acids. V lost 5 bases, J lost 0 bases, and 11 bases lay in between. Germline CDR1 reads LNHNV; CDR2 reads YYDKDF (reference sequence). The CDR3 nucleotides are TGTGCCACCAGCCTGCGGAGGGATAGCAATCAGCCCCAGCATTTT. Its translation is CATSLRRDSNQPQHF.